A single sample is the source of the 27 T cell receptor beta chains below, sequenced in a study of shared clonotypes between healthy human individuals. The method was immunoSEQ multiplex PCR; TCRdb's version includes in-frame clones alone and lacks a portion of them. The sample holds hundreds of thousands of clones, around 95% seen once. It was CD45RO-negative cells, positively selected for CCR7, that made up naive CD8 cells, with terminally differentiated effector memory CD45RA+ cells excluded. The source material was naive CD8+ T cells sorted from blood. These receptors all stem from a woman in her twenties or thirties in good health.

The chain carries TRBV6-5 and TRBJ2-7; the D is unclear. With 2 bases removed from V and 2 bases from J, the gap between germline ends came to 16 bases. Germline values: CDR1 MNHEY, CDR2 SVGAGI. This CDR3 contains 16 residues. The CDR3 is CASSYDSQFVAYEQYF. Written as DNA, the CDR3 is TGTGCCAGCAGTTACGATTCTCAGTTTGTGGCCTACGAGCAGTACTTC.

This clone was seen just once. This chain uses TRBV27 with TRBJ2-7; TRBD2 might be the D (5 bases). The CDR3 sequence is 13 residues long. Trimming stripped 3 bases from V and 3 bases from J, with 9 bases between. The germline CDR1 and CDR2 sequences are MNHEY and SMNVEV (reference sequence). The CDR3 DNA reads as TGTGCCAGCAGTTTTGGGAGTATCTACGAGCAGTACTTC. It yields the protein CASSFGSIYEQYF.

The chain uses TRBV27 and TRBJ2-2; 9 bases match TRBD2. The V segment lost 3 bases and the J segment 6 bases; nucleotides outside the gene matches: 8. Germline assignment: CDR1 MNHEY and CDR2 SMNVEV (reference sequence). The CDR3 contains 16 residues. CDR3 amino acids: CASSFIAGAPPGELFF. The CDR3 bases are TGTGCCAGCAGTTTTATAGCGGGAGCTCCTCCCGGGGAGCTGTTTTTT.

The chain couples TRBV28 to TRBJ2-7; 7 bases line up with TRBD2. Looked up from germline, CDR1 is MDHEN and CDR2 is SYDVKM. CDR3 length: 17 residues. Losses at the gene ends were 4 bases for V and 0 bases for J; bases not matched to a gene: 12. The CDR3 region is CASSSPKETSASYEQYF. CDR3 bases: TGTGCCAGCAGTTCGCCCAAAGAAACTAGCGCCTCCTACGAGCAGTACTTC.

The chain links TRBV7-9 to TRBJ1-1; D is unresolved. Germline CDR1 reads SEHNR; CDR2 reads FQNEAQ (reference sequence). The CDR3 consists of 15 residues. Trimming removed 1 base from V and 1 base from J, with 10 bases in between. The CDR3 DNA follows: TGTGCCAGCAGCTTAGGGGCAGCCGGGAACACTGAAGCTTTCTTT. It encodes CASSLGAAGNTEAFF.

V and J are TRBV14 and TRBJ2-3; 11 nucleotides line up with TRBD1. The germline V gene has CDR1 SGHDN and CDR2 FVKESK. This CDR3 spans 15 amino acids. The V gene end was trimmed by 5 bases and the J gene end by 4 bases; junction bases not matched to a gene: 5. The CDR3 reads CASSITGQGADTQYF. DNA for the CDR3: TGTGCCAGCAGCATTACGGGACAGGGGGCAGATACGCAGTATTTT.

V gene TRBV19 combines with J gene TRBJ1-5; D gene uncertain. V lost 4 bases, J lost 5 bases, and 6 bases lay in between. The CDR3 consists of 12 residues. The germline V gene has CDR1 LNHDA and CDR2 SQIVND (reference sequence). The CDR3 bases are TGTGCCAGTAGTACGGGATATCAGCCCCAGCATTTT. This encodes CASSTGYQPQHF.

The chain uses TRBV28 and TRBJ1-1; tentatively, D is TRBD1 (6 bases). CDR1 and CDR2 (germline): MDHEN, SYDVKM. The V gene lost 5 bases and the J gene lost 4 bases, with 11 bases spanning the gap. The CDR3 contains 13 residues. The CDR3 protein is CASSDGGATEAFF. The CDR3 DNA reads TGTGCCAGCAGTGATGGGGGGGCCACTGAAGCTTTCTTT.

The chain is built from TRBV28 and TRBJ2-6; the match to TRBD2 covers 9 bases. The CDR3 spans 18 residues. Germline lookup yields CDR1 MDHEN and CDR2 SYDVKM. Unmatched junction bases numbered 9, after V lost 6 bases and J lost 0 bases. CDR3 DNA: TGTGCCAGCAGAGGGGCGGGAGGGCCGGGCTCTGGGGCCAACGTCCTGACTTTC. It translates to CASRGAGGPGSGANVLTF.

For this clone: Other DNA sequences from this sample encode an identical CDR3 as well. This rearrangement joins TRBV20-1 to TRBJ2-1; D not certain. The CDR3 is 10 amino acids. Trimming pared 5 bases from V and 5 bases from J, leaving 4 bases between. CDR1 is DFQATT and CDR2 is SNEGSKA in the germline V gene (reference sequence). The CDR3 bases are TGCAGTGCTGGTGACAATGAGCAGTTCTTC. Translated: CSAGDNEQFF.

This rearrangement joins TRBV7-9 to TRBJ2-1, with TRBD2 as a possible D gene (6 bases). The CDR3 sequence is 16 residues long. Trimming took 1 base from V and 8 from J, leaving 18 bases between them. Per germline, CDR1 SEHNR and CDR2 FQNEAQ (reference sequence). The CDR3 reads CASSLVGRDWRHEQFF. Written as DNA, the CDR3 is TGTGCCAGCAGCTTAGTTGGTAGGGACTGGCGGCATGAGCAGTTCTTC.

This CDR3 reads CASSWTGQSSYEQYF. Here the CDR3 DNA reads TGTGCCAGCAGCTGGACAGGGCAGAGCTCCTACGAGCAGTACTTC. The rearrangement joins TRBV7-9 to TRBJ2-7; 8 bases match TRBD1. The germline V gene encodes CDR1 SEHNR and CDR2 FQNEAQ (reference sequence). This CDR3 is built from 15 residues. V lost 4 bases, J lost 0 bases, and 5 bases stayed unmatched.

This rearrangement joins TRBV7-9 to TRBJ1-1; unclear D gene. The length of the CDR3 is 12 residues. Trimming removed 2 bases at V and 8 bases at J, with 9 bases between. Looked up from germline, CDR1 is SEHNR and CDR2 is FQNEAQ (reference sequence). This CDR3 is CASSLSGEEAFF. DNA for the CDR3: TGTGCCAGCAGCTTATCCGGGGAAGAAGCTTTCTTT.

J is TRBJ1-1 and V is TRBV7-9; D is uncertain. V was trimmed by 5 bases and J by 6 bases, leaving 10 bases between them. Germline CDR1 reads SEHNR; CDR2 reads FQNEAQ (reference sequence). The CDR3 is 12 amino acids. CDR3 region: CASSPGIPEAFF. The CDR3 DNA reads as TGTGCCAGCAGCCCCGGGATCCCTGAAGCTTTCTTT.

V and J are TRBV7-7 and TRBJ2-7, with D possibly TRBD2 on 5 matching bases. This CDR3 region has 13 residues. Germline V gives CDR1 SSHAT, CDR2 FNYEAQ (reference sequence). V gave up 3 bases and J gave up 0 bases, with 6 bases separating them. As DNA, the CDR3 is TGTGCCAGCAGCTTCGGGGACTCCTACGAGCAGTACTTC. Translation gives CASSFGDSYEQYF.

The rearrangement links TRBV5-6 to TRBJ1-3; no clear D gene. Trimming pared 7 bases from V and 3 bases from J, leaving 23 bases between. Germline V CDR1 and CDR2: SGHDT, YYEEEE. The CDR3 has 17 residues. Written as DNA, the CDR3 is TGTGCCAGCCGATTTCAGAAAGGTGAAGGAGTTGGAAACACCATATATTTT. It translates to CASRFQKGEGVGNTIYF.

This clone has only one observation. The chain joins TRBV6-4 to TRBJ1-1; D perhaps matches TRBD1 (5 bases). The CDR3 is 12 residues long. Trimming took off 9 bases at V and 0 bases at J, with 8 bases between the two ends. Germline V lookup: CDR1 MRHNA, CDR2 SNTAGT. In DNA form, the CDR3 reads TGTGCCAGTCCAGGGTTGAACACTGAAGCTTTCTTT. The encoded protein is CASPGLNTEAFF.

The V and J genes are TRBV5-1 and TRBJ2-1; D is uncertain. Germline V lookup: CDR1 SGHRS, CDR2 YFSETQ. The V end lost 4 bases, the J end lost 9 bases, and 8 bases lay between the germline ends. This CDR3 spans 11 amino acids. CDR3 region: CASSGKVEQFF. In DNA, the CDR3 is TGCGCCAGCAGCGGGAAGGTTGAGCAGTTCTTC.

The rearrangement joins TRBV7-9 to TRBJ2-1, with 7 nucleotides matching TRBD2. V gave up 1 base and J gave up 7 bases; unmatched junction bases: 4. Germline CDR1 is SEHNR and CDR2 is FQNEAQ (reference sequence). The CDR3 extends over 14 amino acids. This CDR3 is CASSLGGGVNEQFF. The CDR3 DNA is TGTGCCAGCAGCTTAGGGGGAGGGGTTAATGAGCAGTTCTTC.

The V and J genes are TRBV5-4 and TRBJ2-1; 12 bases are a match to TRBD2. This CDR3 contains 14 residues. The ends lost 0 bases at V and 10 bases at J; junction bases unmatched: 2. Germline CDR1 SGHNT, CDR2 YYREEE (reference sequence). CDR3 DNA sequence: TGTGCCAGCAGCTTGGGGACTAGCGGGACAGAGCAGTTCTTC. Its translation is CASSLGTSGTEQFF.

The chain recombines TRBV2 with TRBJ2-2; 7 positions match TRBD2. This CDR3 contains 16 residues. Losses at the gene ends were 7 bases for V and 3 bases for J; bases not matched to a gene: 11. Germline loops: CDR1 SNHLY, CDR2 FYNNEI. CDR3 sequence: CASTPFAGEYTGELFF. CDR3 nucleotide sequence: TGTGCCAGCACTCCTTTTGCGGGAGAGTACACCGGGGAGCTGTTTTTT.

The chain combines TRBV28 with TRBJ2-7; D is ambiguous. Germline values: CDR1 MDHEN, CDR2 SYDVKM. There are 13 residues in the CDR3. Trimming pared 3 bases from V and 0 bases from J, leaving 6 bases between. The CDR3 DNA sequence: TGTGCCAGCAGTTTGCCAGACTCCTACGAGCAGTACTTC. Its protein is CASSLPDSYEQYF.

The chain couples TRBV27 to TRBJ2-7, with D unclear. This CDR3 comprises 15 residues. The V gene lost 8 bases and the J gene lost 0 bases, with 17 bases spanning the gap. The germline CDR1 and CDR2 sequences are MNHEY and SMNVEV (reference sequence). The CDR3 is CASSQRLSVSYEQYF. Here the CDR3 DNA reads TGTGCCAGCTCGCAGCGACTCTCTGTCTCCTACGAGCAGTACTTC.

The chain is built from TRBV29-1 and TRBJ2-7; D not resolved. CDR3 length: 12 amino acids. In germline, CDR1 is SQVTM, CDR2 ANQGSEA. The V end was cut by 0 bases, the J end by 2 bases, with 5 bases between. In nucleotides, the CDR3 is TGCAGCGTTGAAGATTTAGCCTACGAGCAGTACTTC. As protein: CSVEDLAYEQYF.

J is TRBJ1-2 and V is TRBV29-1, with D possibly matching TRBD1 (5 bases). The CDR3 extends over 11 amino acids. With 6 bases removed from V and 6 bases from J, the gap between germline ends came to 11 bases. Germline CDR1 and CDR2: SQVTM and ANQGSEA. CDR3 region: CSVGALDGYTF. CDR3 nucleotides: TGCAGCGTAGGGGCCTTGGATGGCTACACCTTC.

J is TRBJ1-1 and V is TRBV27, with TRBD1 matching over 10 bases. The CDR3 loop spans 15 amino acids. Germline values: CDR1 MNHEY, CDR2 SMNVEV (reference sequence). V shed 5 bases, J shed 7 bases, and the junction held 10 bases outside the gene matches. CDR3 DNA sequence: TGTGCCAGCAGTGAAGAGACAGGGGGCAAGGTTGAAGCTTTCTTT. Encoded protein: CASSEETGGKVEAFF.

The rearrangement links TRBV6-6 to TRBJ2-7; D is unclear. CDR1 is MNHNY and CDR2 is SVGAGI in the germline V gene (reference sequence). Trimming shortened V by 6 bases and J by 2 bases, and 14 bases separated the two germline ends. The CDR3 loop spans 14 amino acids. The DNA for the CDR3 is TGTGCCAGCAGCTCCCAGGTACTACCCTACGAGCAGTACTTC. Residues: CASSSQVLPYEQYF.